The T cell receptor beta chain described here comes from a study of cytomegalovirus exposure and HLA in healthy donors. The wider study: An early data release held some 85 million unique TCRs from HLA-typed donors. General study findings and limits: Excluded were some V segments that proved indistinguishable, including TRBV6-2 and TRBV6-3.

CDR1 is SGHRS and CDR2 is YFSETQ in the germline V gene. The ends were cut back, 0 bases at V and 0 bases at J, with 10 bases in the middle. The CDR3 sequence is 17 residues long. Unrecorded immune exposures were likely, despite nominal health at sampling. This clone was counted many times. Its cognate antigen is unknown. PCR employed 60 Vbeta and 13 Jbeta primers. Data came from immunoSEQ multiplex PCR; TCRdb stores just in-frame clones and leaves some out. The sample includes 80,000 to 100,000 clones, roughly 71% of them seen just once. The sequence was obtained from a woman under 30 in good health and CMV-seropositive. The sample taken for sequencing was PBMCs. The V and J genes are TRBV5-1 and TRBJ2-6; possibly TRBD1 for D (5 bases). The CDR3 sequence: CASSLATVSSGANVLTF. The CDR3 DNA sequence: TGCGCCAGCAGCTTGGCGACAGTATCCTCTGGGGCCAACGTCCTGACTTTC.